The clone carrying this T cell receptor (beta chain) was seen only a few times. This record comes from a study of T-cell memory formation after mild COVID-19. TCRdb redid the calling of the 5' RACE reads with MiXCR, one entry per CDR3 protein. The table has 150,000 to 200,000 distinct CDR3 sequences, approximately 17% seen once. The V gene lost 0 bases and the J gene lost 1 base, with 8 bases spanning the gap. Germline CDR1 is SGHRS and CDR2 is YFSETQ. The CDR3 contains 15 residues. The chain recombines TRBV5-1 with TRBJ2-4; D gene unclear. Input material: PBMCs or a T cell subset sorted from them (not recorded which). This sequence originates from a man aged 18 to 29 who had mild COVID-19 (a few samples of this study predate the infection). Cell type and time point are not known. CDR3 DNA sequence: TGCGCCAGCAGCTTGGATGGGTGGGCCAAAAACATTCAGTACTTC. This gives the protein CASSLDGWAKNIQYF.